These T cell receptor beta chains were read from a single sample in a study of shared clonotypes between healthy human individuals. Data came from immunoSEQ multiplex PCR; TCRdb stores just in-frame clones and leaves some out. The sample includes hundreds of thousands of clones, approximately 95% seen only once; the top ten take about 0.057%. The specimen was naive CD4+ T cells sorted from blood. These receptor sequences come from a woman in her twenties or thirties in good health. Each CDR3 is given without its conserved first and last residue. Size is stated for part of the rows, as once, few or many counts, or as a class when the clone is expanded.

clone_size j_call v_call cdr3_aa
- TRBJ1-6 TRBV5-4 ASSLDGQGGNNSPLH
- TRBJ2-2 TRBV6-1 ASSDRADTNTGELF
- TRBJ1-1 TRBV11-2 ASSFRTRNTEAF
- TRBJ2-7 TRBV5-6 ASSFGSYEQY
- TRBJ2-2 TRBV7-9 ASSFWQSDTGELF
- TRBJ2-7 TRBV5-4 ASSWAGGGEWVFEQY
- TRBJ1-5 TRBV18 ASSPDGNSGQPQH
- TRBJ1-1 TRBV5-4 ASSTTVNTEAF
- TRBJ2-4 TRBV2 ASSESTSSNIQY
- TRBJ2-1 TRBV5-1 ASSLDGQSSYNEQF
- TRBJ2-2 TRBV18 ASSHRTGELF
- TRBJ1-1 TRBV21-1 ASSKGPTVALGWEAF
once TRBJ2-2 TRBV5-1 ASSRSATNTGELF
- TRBJ1-5 TRBV6-5 ASGTGIYSNQPQH
- TRBJ1-1 TRBV7-9 ASSLNTLFSEAF
- TRBJ2-2 TRBV28 ASKGQGVQDGELF
- TRBJ1-2 TRBV6-5 ASRTLSGGRSGYT
- TRBJ2-7 TRBV4-1 ASSYRGGSSGAPYEQY
- TRBJ2-5 TRBV9 ASSPPGKQETQY
- TRBJ1-3 TRBV7-9 ASEIAGNTIY
- TRBJ2-5 TRBV10-3 AISPGQGTETQY
- TRBJ1-5 TRBV7-2 ASSLRQGFNQPQH
- TRBJ2-2 TRBV19 ASSGRGTAGELF
once TRBJ2-3 TRBV11-3 ASSLDPSAGTQY
- TRBJ1-5 TRBV18 ASSPDEQQLNNQPQH
- TRBJ2-2 TRBV18 AGVRDRGRMREVIAGELF
- TRBJ1-5 TRBV28 ASSRDSSNQPQH
once TRBJ1-2 TRBV11-1 ASSSAANYGYT
- TRBJ2-4 TRBV6-6 ASRGTQRDRDIQY
- TRBJ2-3 TRBV4-1 ASSPGLGGYTDTQY
- TRBJ2-5 TRBV4-1 ASSQVGSAPETQY
- TRBJ2-3 TRBV25-1 ASSEWEQRSDTQY
- TRBJ2-2 TRBV11-2 ASSLGPDTGELF
- TRBJ2-7 TRBV28 ASSSTTSGRLGEQY
- TRBJ2-7 TRBV25-1 ASSGLPTSYEQY
- TRBJ2-7 TRBV18 ASSRQPGLASYEQY
- TRBJ1-4 TRBV28 ASSLRGGEKLF
- TRBJ2-7 TRBV7-6 ASSPGTGGIPSFYEQY
- TRBJ1-2 TRBV5-1 ASSIRQGGGYT
- TRBJ2-6 TRBV11-2 ASSFTPGANVLT
once TRBJ1-1 TRBV28 ASSWGQPTEAF
- TRBJ2-7 TRBV27 ASSREISYEQY
- TRBJ2-5 TRBV5-4 ASSLKLAEETQY
- TRBJ2-1 TRBV5-1 ASSWGTPSDEQF
- - TRBV18 ASSPPSGVIEQY
- TRBJ2-7 TRBV5-1 ASSLGQGAFYEQY